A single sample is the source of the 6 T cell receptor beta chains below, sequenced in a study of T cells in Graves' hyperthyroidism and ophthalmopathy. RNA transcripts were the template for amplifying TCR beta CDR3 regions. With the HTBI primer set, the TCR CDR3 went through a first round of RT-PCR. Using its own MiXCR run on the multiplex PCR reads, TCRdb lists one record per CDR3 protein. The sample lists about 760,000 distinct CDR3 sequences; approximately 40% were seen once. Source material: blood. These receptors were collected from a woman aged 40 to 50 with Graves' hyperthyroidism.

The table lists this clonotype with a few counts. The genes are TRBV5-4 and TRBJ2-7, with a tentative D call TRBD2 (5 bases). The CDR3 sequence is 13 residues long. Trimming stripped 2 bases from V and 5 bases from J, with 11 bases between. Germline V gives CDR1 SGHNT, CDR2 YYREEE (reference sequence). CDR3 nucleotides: TGTGCCAGCAGCTTACTAGGTGGAGACGAGCAGTACTTC. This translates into CASSLLGGDEQYF.

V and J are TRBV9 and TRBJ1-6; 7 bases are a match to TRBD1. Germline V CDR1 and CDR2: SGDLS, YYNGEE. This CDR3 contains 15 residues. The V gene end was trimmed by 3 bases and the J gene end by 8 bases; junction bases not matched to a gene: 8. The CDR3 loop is CASSAQGHPHSPLHF. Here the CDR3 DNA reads TGTGCCAGCAGCGCACAGGGGCATCCCCATTCACCCCTCCACTTT.

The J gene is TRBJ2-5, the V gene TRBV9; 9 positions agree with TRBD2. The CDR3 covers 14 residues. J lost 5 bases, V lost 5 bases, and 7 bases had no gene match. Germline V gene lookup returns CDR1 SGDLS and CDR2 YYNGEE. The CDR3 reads CASSLAGFQETQYF. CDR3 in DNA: TGTGCCAGCAGTCTAGCGGGATTTCAGGAGACCCAGTACTTC.

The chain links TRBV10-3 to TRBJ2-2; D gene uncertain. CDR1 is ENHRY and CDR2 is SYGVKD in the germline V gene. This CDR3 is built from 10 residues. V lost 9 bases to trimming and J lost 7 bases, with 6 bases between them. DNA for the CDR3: TGTGCCATGGGCGACGGGGAGCTGTTTTTT. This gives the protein CAMGDGELFF.

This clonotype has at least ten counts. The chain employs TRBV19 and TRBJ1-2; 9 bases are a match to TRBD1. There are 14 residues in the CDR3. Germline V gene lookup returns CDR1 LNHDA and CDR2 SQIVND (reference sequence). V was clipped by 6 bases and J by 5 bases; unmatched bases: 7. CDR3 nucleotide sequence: TGTGCCAGTAGGGACCGGGACAGGGCTTATGGCTACACCTTC. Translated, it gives CASRDRDRAYGYTF.

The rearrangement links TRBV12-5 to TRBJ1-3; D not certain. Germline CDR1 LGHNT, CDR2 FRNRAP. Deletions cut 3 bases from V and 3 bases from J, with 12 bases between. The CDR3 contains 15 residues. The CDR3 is CASGLARIYGNTIYF. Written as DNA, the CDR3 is TGTGCTAGTGGTTTAGCCAGGATTTATGGAAACACCATATATTTT.